This T cell receptor (beta chain) was captured by sequencing in a study of tissue T cells after allogeneic stem cell transplantation. Whole-study findings and limits: Few T cell clones were shared across patients, but motif clusters showed tissue-specific shared signatures. Anatomically similar tissues had similar TCR repertoires within each patient. Blood and spleen captured only part of the tissue TCR repertoire.

TCRdb's copy holds only in-frame clones and misses some; the assay was immunoSEQ multiplex PCR. This table holds approximately 8,400 clones, roughly a third found once. Time point defined: mouse harvest day 14 after allogeneic transplant. Each mouse received 10^7 T-cell-depleted marrow cells plus 10^6 splenic CD5+ T cells by tail vein. This mouse GVHD model was MHC-mismatched B6 to BALB/c, profiled day 7 or 14. CDR1 and CDR2 from the germline V gene are NSHNY and SYGAGN. The V gene end was trimmed by 0 bases and the J gene end by 5 bases; junction bases not matched to a gene: 6. The CDR3 loop spans 15 amino acids. Turning to this clone: As yet, its antigen is unknown. Here the gene names and germline are mouse. The observed sequence ends 1 residue before the CDR3 terminus, with the missing tail filled in from the germline J gene.

The chain is built from TRBV13-1 and TRBJ2-7, with TRBD2 matching over 9 bases. Sample: skin. The TCR comes from a female BALB/c mouse given C57BL/6 T cells with graft-versus-host disease after an allogeneic hematopoietic cell transplant. The sequenced part of the CDR3 DNA is TGTGCCAGCAGTGATGGTGCTGGGGGGGTTGATGAACAGTAC. Protein product: CASSDGAGGVDEQY. The entire CDR3 protein is CASSDGAGGVDEQYF.